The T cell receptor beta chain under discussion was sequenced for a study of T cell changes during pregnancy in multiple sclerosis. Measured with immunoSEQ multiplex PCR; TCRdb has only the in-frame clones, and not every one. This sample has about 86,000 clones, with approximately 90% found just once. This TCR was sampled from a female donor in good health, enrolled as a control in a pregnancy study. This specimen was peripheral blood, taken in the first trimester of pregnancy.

Here the CDR3 reads CASSPTRGHGTDTQYF. CDR3 in DNA: TGTGCCAGCTCACCGACTAGGGGGCATGGCACAGATACGCAGTATTTT. The V and J genes are TRBV18 and TRBJ2-3; D is possibly TRBD1 (7 bases). Germline assignment: CDR1 KGHSH and CDR2 LQKENI. V was clipped by 3 bases and J by 1 base, with 14 bases between them. The CDR3 has 16 amino acids.